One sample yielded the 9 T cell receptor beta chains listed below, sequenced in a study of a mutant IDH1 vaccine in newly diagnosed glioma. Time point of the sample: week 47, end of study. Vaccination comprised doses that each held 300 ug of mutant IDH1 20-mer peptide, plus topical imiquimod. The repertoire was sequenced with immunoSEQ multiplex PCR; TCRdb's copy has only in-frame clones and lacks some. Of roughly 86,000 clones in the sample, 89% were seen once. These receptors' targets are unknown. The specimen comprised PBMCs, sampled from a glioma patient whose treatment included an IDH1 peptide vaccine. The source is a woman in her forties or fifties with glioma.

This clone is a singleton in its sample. CDR3 region: CASRSGHFNQPQHF. The CDR3 DNA sequence: TGTGCCAGCAGGTCGGGACATTTCAATCAGCCCCAGCATTTT. The chain joins TRBV28 to TRBJ1-5; D is perhaps TRBD1 (6 bases). Trimming left V 6 bases short and J 3 bases short, with 12 bases between. The germline gives CDR1 MDHEN, CDR2 SYDVKM. This CDR3 has 14 residues.

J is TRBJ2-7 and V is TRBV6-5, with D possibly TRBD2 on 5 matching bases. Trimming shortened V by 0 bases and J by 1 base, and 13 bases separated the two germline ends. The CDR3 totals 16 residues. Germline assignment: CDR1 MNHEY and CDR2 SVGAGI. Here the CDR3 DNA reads TGTGCCAGCAGTTACTCGAAAGGCGAGGGATCCTACGAGCAGTACTTC. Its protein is CASSYSKGEGSYEQYF.

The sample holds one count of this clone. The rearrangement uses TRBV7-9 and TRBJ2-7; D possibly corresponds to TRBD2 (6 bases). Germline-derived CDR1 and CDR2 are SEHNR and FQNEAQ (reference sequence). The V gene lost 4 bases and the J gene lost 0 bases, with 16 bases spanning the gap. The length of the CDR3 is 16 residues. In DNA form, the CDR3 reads TGTGCCAGCAGCTCCAAACTAGCCGATTCCTCCTACGAGCAGTACTTC. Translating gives CASSSKLADSSYEQYF.

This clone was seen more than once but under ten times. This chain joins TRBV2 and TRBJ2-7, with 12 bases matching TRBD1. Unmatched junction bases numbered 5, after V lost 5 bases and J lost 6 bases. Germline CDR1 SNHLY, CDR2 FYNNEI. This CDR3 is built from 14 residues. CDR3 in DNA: TGTGCCAGCAGTACCGGGACAGGGGGCGGCGAGCAGTACTTC. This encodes CASSTGTGGGEQYF.

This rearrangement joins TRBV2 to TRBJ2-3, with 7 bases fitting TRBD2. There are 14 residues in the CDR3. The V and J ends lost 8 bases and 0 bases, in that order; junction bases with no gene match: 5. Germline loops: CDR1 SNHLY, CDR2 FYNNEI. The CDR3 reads CASRGLGSTDTQYF. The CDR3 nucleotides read TGTGCCAGCCGAGGACTAGGAAGCACAGATACGCAGTATTTT. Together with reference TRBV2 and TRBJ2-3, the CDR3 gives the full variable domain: EPEVTQTPSHQVTQMGQEVILRCVPISNHLYFYWYRQILGQKVEFLVSFYNNEISEKSEIFDDQFSVERPDGSNFTLKIRSTKLEDSAMYFCASRGLGSTDTQYFGPGTRLTVL.

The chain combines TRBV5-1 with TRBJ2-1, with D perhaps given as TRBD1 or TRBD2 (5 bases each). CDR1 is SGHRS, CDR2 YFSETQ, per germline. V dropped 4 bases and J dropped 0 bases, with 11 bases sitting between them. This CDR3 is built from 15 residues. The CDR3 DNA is TGCGCCAGCAGCCCCCAGGGACCCTCCTACAATGAGCAGTTCTTC. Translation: CASSPQGPSYNEQFF. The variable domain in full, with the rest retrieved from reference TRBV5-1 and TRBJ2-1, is KAGVTQTPRYLIKTRGQQVTLSCSPISGHRSVSWYQQTPGQGLQFLFEYFSETQRNKGNFPGRFSGRQFSNSRSEMNVSTLELGDSALYLCASSPQGPSYNEQFFGPGTRLTVL.

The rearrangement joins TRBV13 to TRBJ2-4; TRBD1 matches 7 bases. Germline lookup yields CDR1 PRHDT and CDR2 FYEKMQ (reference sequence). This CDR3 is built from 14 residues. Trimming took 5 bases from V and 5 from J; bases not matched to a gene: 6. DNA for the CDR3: TGTGCCAGCAGCGAGACAGGGATCCAAAACATTCAGTACTTC. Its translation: CASSETGIQNIQYF.

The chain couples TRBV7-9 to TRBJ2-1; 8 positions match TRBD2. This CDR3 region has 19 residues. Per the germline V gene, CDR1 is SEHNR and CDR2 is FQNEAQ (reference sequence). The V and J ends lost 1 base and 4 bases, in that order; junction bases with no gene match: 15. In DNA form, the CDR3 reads TGTGCCAGCAGCTTAGAAGGTAGCGGGATTCGGGGGGCATACAATGAGCAGTTCTTC. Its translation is CASSLEGSGIRGAYNEQFF. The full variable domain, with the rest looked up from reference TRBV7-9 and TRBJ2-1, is DTGVSQNPRHKITKRGQNVTFRCDPISEHNRLYWYRQTLGQGPEFLTYFQNEAQLEKSRLLSDRFSAERPKGSFSTLEIQRTEQGDSAMYLCASSLEGSGIRGAYNEQFFGPGTRLTVL.

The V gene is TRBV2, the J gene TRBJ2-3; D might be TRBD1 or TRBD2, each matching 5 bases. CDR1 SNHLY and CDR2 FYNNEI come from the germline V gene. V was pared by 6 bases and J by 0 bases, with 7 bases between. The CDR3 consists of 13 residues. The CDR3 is CASRWDSTDTQYF. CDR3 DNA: TGTGCCAGCAGGTGGGACAGCACAGATACGCAGTATTTT.